This T cell receptor beta chain came from a study of blood T cell repertoires in COVID-19. Study summary: Sources were T cells, B-cell-depleted T cells, or PBMCs; the material itself was cDNA or gDNA.

The V end lost 4 bases, the J end lost 3 bases, and 10 bases lay between the germline ends. Germline V lookup: CDR1 SGHRS, CDR2 YFSETQ. The CDR3 extends over 14 amino acids. Some clones are missing from TCRdb's copy, which holds only in-frame ones; the method was immunoSEQ multiplex PCR. Of about 200,000 clones listed, roughly 80% are singletons. The sequence derives from a woman of 80 years or more with acute or convalescent COVID-19. The chain uses TRBV5-1 and TRBJ1-4, with a weak D call TRBD1 (5 bases). Sequenced: peripheral blood. The CDR3 sequence is CASSQGGSNEKLFF. CDR3 DNA: TGCGCCAGCAGCCAGGGTGGCTCTAATGAAAAACTGTTTTTT.